This TCR beta chain was identified during a study of blood T cell repertoires in COVID-19. Across the study: The United States, Italy and Spain provided the acute and convalescent COVID-19 samples.

Clones were read by immunoSEQ multiplex PCR, and TCRdb kept only the in-frame ones, dropping some. The table lists 140,000 to 150,000 clones, around nine tenths of them singletons. V was clipped by 7 bases and J by 6 bases, with 16 bases between them. The CDR3 has 13 amino acids. The V gene's germline CDR1 is SQVTM and CDR2 ANQGSEA. Sequencing was carried out using peripheral blood. The V and J genes are TRBV29-1 and TRBJ2-1; tentatively, D is TRBD2 (6 bases). The sequence was obtained from a human donor in a cohort sampled during active COVID-19. CDR3 in DNA: TGCAGCGCCAGGACTAAGGCGGGCAATGAGCAGTTCTTC. This translates into CSARTKAGNEQFF.